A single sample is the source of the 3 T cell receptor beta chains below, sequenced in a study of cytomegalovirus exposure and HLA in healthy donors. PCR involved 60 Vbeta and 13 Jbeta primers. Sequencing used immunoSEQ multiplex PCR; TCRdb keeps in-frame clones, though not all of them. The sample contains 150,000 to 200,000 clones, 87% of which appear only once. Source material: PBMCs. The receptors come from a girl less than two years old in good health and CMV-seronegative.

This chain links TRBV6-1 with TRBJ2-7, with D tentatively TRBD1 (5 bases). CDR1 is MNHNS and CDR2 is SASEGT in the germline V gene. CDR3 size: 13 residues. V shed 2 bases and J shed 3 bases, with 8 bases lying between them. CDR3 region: CASSERGVYEQYF. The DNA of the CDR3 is TGTGCCAGCAGTGAAAGGGGTGTCTACGAGCAGTACTTC.

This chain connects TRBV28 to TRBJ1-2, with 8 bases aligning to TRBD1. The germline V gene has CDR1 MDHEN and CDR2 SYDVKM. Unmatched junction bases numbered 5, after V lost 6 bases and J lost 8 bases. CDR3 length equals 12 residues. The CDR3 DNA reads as TGTGCCAGCAGACGGACAGGGAAAGGCTACACCTTC. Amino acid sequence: CASRRTGKGYTF.

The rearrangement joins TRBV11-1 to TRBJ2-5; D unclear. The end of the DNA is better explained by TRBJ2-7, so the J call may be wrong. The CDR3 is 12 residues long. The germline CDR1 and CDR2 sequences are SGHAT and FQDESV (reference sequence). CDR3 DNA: TGTGCCAGCAGCTTACTCTCCTACGAGCAGTACTTC. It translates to CASSLLSYEQYF.